This T cell receptor (beta chain) was documented in a study of CXCR3-negative and CXCR3-positive naive CD8 T cells. CDR1 and CDR2 from the germline V gene are SQVTM and ANQGSEA. The CDR3 has 12 residues. The libraries of TRB cDNA were constructed through 5' RACE using UMI labels. TCRdb reprocessed the 5' RACE reads, keeping one entry per CDR3 protein, no DNA. This repertoire includes about 130,000 distinct CDR3 sequences. Study results and limitations: Cryopreserved cells showed partially decreased CXCR3 expression, and most assays used fresh PBMCs. Relative to CXCR3-negative naive cells, CXCR3-positive naive cells had more hydrophobic TRB CDR3s.

Turning to this clonotype: Its antigen is currently unknown.

This TCR was sampled from a human donor in good health. Some clones in this sample may be carry-over from other donors' samples. The sequenced sample was naive CXCR3+ CD8+ T cells from blood. Described subset: CD45RO-CCR7+CD27+CD95- naive CD8+ T cells expressing CXCR3 (TNR3+). This chain joins TRBV29-1 and TRBJ2-7; there is no DNA to check the TCRdb D call of TRBD2. Here the CDR3 reads CSVEVRGDEQYF.